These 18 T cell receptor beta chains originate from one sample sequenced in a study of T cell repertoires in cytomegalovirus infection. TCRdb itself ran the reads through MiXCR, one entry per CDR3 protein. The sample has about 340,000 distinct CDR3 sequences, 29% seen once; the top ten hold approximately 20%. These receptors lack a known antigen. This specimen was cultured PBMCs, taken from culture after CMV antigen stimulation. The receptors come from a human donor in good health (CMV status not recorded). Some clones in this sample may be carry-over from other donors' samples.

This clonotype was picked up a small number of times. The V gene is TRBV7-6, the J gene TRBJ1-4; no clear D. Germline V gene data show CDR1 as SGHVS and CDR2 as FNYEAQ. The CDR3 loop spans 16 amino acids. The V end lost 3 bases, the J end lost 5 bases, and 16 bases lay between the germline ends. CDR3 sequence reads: CASSLGIGQINEKLFF. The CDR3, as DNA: TGTGCCAGCAGCTTGGGTATAGGGCAGATCAATGAAAAACTGTTTTTT.

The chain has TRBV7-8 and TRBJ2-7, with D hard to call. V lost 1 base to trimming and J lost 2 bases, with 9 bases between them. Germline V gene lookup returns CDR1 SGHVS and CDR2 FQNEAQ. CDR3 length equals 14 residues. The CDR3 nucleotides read TGTGCCAGCAGCTTAGATTCCGTCCCCTACGAGCAGTACTTC. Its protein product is CASSLDSVPYEQYF.

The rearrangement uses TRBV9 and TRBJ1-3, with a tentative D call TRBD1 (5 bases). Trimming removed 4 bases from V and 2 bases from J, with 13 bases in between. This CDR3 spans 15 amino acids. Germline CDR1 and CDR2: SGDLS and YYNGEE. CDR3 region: CASSTPLGAGNTIYF. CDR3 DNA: TGTGCCAGCAGCACCCCCTTGGGGGCTGGAAACACCATATATTTT. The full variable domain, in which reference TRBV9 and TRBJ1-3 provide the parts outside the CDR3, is DSGVTQTPKHLITATGQRVTLRCSPRSGDLSVYWYQQSLDQGLQFLIQYYNGEERAKGNILERFSAQQFPDLHSELNLSSLELGDSALYFCASSTPLGAGNTIYFGEGSWLTVV.

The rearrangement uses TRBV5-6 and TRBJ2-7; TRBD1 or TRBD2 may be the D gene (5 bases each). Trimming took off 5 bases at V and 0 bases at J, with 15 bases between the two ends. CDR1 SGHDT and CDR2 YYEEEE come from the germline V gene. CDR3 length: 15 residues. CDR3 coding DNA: TGTGCCAGCAGTTTTCCGGGACGAAGCTCCTACGAGCAGTACTTC. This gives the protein CASSFPGRSSYEQYF.

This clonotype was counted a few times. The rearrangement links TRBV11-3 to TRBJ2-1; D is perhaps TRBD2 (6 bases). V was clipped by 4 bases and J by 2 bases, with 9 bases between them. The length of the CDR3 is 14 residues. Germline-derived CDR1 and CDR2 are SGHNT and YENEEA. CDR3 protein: CASSSGGAYNEQFF. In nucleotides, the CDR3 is TGTGCCAGCAGCTCAGGAGGGGCCTACAATGAGCAGTTCTTC.

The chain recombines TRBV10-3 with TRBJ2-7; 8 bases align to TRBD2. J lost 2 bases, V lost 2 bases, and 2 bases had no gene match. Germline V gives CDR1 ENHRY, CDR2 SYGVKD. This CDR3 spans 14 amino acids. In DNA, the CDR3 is TGTGCCATCAGTGAGCGGGGGGGGACCTACGAGCAGTACTTC. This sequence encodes CAISERGGTYEQYF.

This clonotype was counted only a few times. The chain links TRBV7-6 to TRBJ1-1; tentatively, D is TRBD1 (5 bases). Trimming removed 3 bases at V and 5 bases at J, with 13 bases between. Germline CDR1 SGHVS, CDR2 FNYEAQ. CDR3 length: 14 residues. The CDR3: CASSFARGGTEAFF. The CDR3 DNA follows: TGTGCCAGCAGCTTCGCGCGGGGGGGGACTGAAGCTTTCTTT.

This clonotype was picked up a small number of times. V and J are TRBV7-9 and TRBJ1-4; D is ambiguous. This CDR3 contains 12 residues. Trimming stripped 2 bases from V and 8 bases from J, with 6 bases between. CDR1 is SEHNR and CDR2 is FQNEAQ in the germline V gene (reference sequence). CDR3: CASSLREEKLFF. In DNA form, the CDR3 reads TGTGCCAGCAGCTTAAGGGAGGAAAAACTGTTTTTT.

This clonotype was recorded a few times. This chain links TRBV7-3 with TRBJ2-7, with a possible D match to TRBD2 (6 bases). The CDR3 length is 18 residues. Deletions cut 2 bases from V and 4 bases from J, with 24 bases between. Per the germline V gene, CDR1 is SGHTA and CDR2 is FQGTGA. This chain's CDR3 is CASSLYPNSGTEEYEQYF. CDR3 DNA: TGTGCCAGCAGCTTATACCCAAACTCCGGGACTGAAGAATACGAGCAGTACTTC.

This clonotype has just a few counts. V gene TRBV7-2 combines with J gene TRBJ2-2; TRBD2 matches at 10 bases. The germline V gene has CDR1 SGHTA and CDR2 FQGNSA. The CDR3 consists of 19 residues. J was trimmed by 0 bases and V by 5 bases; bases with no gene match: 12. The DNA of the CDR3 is TGTGCCAGCAGCCCCCCAAGACTAGCGGGCCCCGCGAACACCGGGGAGCTGTTTTTT. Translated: CASSPPRLAGPANTGELFF.

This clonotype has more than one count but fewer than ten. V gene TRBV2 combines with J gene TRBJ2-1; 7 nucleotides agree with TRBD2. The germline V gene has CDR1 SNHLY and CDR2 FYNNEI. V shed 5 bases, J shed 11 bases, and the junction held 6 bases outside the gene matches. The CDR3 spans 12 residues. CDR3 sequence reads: CASSIGLEQQFF. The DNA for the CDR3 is TGTGCCAGCAGTATCGGACTAGAGCAGCAGTTCTTC.

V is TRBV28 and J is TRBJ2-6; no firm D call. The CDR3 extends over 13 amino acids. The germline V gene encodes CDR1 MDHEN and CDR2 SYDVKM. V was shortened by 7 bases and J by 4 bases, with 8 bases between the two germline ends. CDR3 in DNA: TGTGCCAGCACCCGCGGCGGGGCCAACGTCCTGACTTTC. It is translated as CASTRGGANVLTF.

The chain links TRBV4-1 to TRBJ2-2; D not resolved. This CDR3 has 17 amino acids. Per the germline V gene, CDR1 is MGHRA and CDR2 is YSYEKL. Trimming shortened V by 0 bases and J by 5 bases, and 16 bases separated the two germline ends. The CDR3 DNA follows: TGCGCCAGCAGCCAAGAGTACCGGAGCAGGTTGACCGGGGAGCTGTTTTTT. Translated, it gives CASSQEYRSRLTGELFF.

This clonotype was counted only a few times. The CDR3 here is CASSLGRLSNQPQHF. The CDR3 coding sequence is TGTGCCAGCAGTTTGGGTAGATTGAGCAATCAGCCCCAGCATTTT. V and J are TRBV28 and TRBJ1-5; D gene uncertain. V was clipped by 3 bases and J by 1 base, with 10 bases between them. The CDR3 sequence is 15 residues long. Per the germline V gene, CDR1 is MDHEN and CDR2 is SYDVKM.

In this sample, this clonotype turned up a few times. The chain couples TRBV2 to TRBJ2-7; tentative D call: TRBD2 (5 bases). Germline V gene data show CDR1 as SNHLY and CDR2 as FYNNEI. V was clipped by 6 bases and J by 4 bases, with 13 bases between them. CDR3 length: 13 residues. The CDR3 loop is CASRGEIVYEQYF. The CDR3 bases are TGTGCCAGCAGGGGAGAGATTGTATACGAGCAGTACTTC.

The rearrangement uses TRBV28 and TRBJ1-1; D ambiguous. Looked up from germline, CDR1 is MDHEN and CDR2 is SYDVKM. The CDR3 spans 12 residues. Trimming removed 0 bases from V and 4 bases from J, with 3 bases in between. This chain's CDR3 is CASSLWSTEAFF. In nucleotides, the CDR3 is TGTGCCAGCAGTTTATGGAGCACTGAAGCTTTCTTT.

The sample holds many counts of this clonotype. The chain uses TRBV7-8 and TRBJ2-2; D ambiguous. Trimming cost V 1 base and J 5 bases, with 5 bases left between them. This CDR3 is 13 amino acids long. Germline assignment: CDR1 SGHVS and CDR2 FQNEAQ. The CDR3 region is CASSLVLTGELFF. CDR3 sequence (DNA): TGTGCCAGCAGCTTAGTTTTGACCGGGGAGCTGTTTTTT.

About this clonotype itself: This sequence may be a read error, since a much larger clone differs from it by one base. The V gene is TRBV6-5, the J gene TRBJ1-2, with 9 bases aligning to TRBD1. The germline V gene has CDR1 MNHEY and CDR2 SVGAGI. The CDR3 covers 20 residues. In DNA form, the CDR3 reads TGTGCCAACAGTTCCCCCCCATACAGGGGGCGGGCGCTAGTCGATGGGGGGTACACCTTC. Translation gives CANSSPPYRGRALVDGGYTF.